These T cell receptor beta chains were read from a single sample in a study of blood T cell repertoires in COVID-19. Data came from immunoSEQ multiplex PCR; TCRdb stores just in-frame clones and leaves some out. This repertoire shows about 500,000 clones, around 90% found once; its top ten account for 0.7%. The sample comprised PBMCs or T cells enriched from blood (not recorded which). The receptors come from a woman between 18 and 30 years old who had recovered from COVID-19. Both conserved end residues are part of each CDR3. Fields, in order: V gene, clone size, D gene, J gene, CDR3 protein, CDR3 DNA. The D gene is left open where the match is weak. The listing skips clone size in some rows; elsewhere it reads once, few, many or a size class.

TRBV5-1	few	.	TRBJ1-2	CASSLDSNYGYTF	TGCGCCAGCAGCTTGGACTCAAACTATGGCTACACCTTC
TRBV19	.	TRBD1	TRBJ2-5	CASSIRTGEETQYF	TGTGCCAGTAGTATACGAACAGGGGAAGAGACCCAGTACTTC
TRBV27	.	.	TRBJ1-5	CASSPGRSGPQHF	TGTGCCAGCAGCCCGGGGAGATCGGGGCCCCAGCATTTT
TRBV29-1	.	.	TRBJ1-2	CSVGGGAGNYHGYTF	TGCAGCGTCGGAGGGGGGGCAGGGAATTATCATGGCTACACCTTC
TRBV2	.	TRBD1	TRBJ2-1	CASRQGPNNEQFF	TGTGCCAGTAGACAGGGGCCCAACAATGAGCAGTTCTTC
TRBV15	.	.	TRBJ2-6	CATSRLEQGREGANVLTF	TGTGCCACCAGCAGGCTTGAACAGGGAAGGGAAGGGGCCAACGTCCTGACTTTC
TRBV18	.	.	TRBJ1-5	CASSPRRGQPQHF	TGTGCCAGCTCGCCTAGACGGGGTCAGCCCCAGCATTTT
TRBV6-5	.	.	TRBJ1-1	CASSPLMNTEAFF	TGTGCCAGCAGCCCCCTTATGAACACTGAAGCTTTCTTT
TRBV28	.	.	TRBJ1-1	CASSFLTGRNTEAFF	TGTGCCAGCAGTTTCCTGACGGGAAGGAACACTGAAGCTTTCTTT
TRBV3-1/TRBV3-2	.	TRBD1	TRBJ1-2	CASSQSDRAHSPYGYTF	TGTGCCAGCAGCCAGTCCGACAGGGCCCATTCCCCCTATGGCTACACCTTC
TRBV19	once	.	TRBJ2-1	CASTSPRQGSTSPFF	TGTGCCAGTACCTCCCCCCGGCAGGGGTCGACGAGTCCGTTCTTC
TRBV10-1	.	.	TRBJ2-7	CASSESPGADEQYF	TGCGCCAGCAGTGAGTCGCCGGGTGCGGACGAGCAGTACTTC
TRBV2	.	.	TRBJ1-5	CASSPKGYGNQPQHF	TGTGCCAGCAGTCCGAAGGGGTATGGCAATCAGCCCCAGCATTTT
TRBV7-9	few	.	TRBJ1-3	CASSRTGEGYAIYF	TGTGCCAGCAGCCGGACCGGGGAGGGTTATGCCATATATTTT
TRBV2	.	.	TRBJ1-5	CASSEGQYQHF	TGTGCCAGCAGTGAGGGACAATATCAGCATTTT
TRBV6-5	.	.	TRBJ2-4	CASFLDIGDNIQYF	TGTGCCAGCTTCTTGGACATTGGGGATAACATTCAGTACTTC
TRBV7-9	.	TRBD1	TRBJ1-1	CASSLNGDRNTEAFF	TGTGCCAGCAGCTTAAATGGGGACAGGAACACTGAAGCTTTCTTT
TRBV5-1	once	.	TRBJ1-1	CASSLENTNTEAFF	TGCGCCAGCTCTCTGGAGAATACAAACACTGAAGCTTTCTTT
TRBV5-1	.	TRBD2	TRBJ2-7	CDSRGSGFTYPVGEQYF	TGCGATAGCAGAGGTAGCGGGTTTACCTATCCAGTGGGCGAGCAGTACTTC
TRBV7-9	.	.	TRBJ1-6	CASSLAGRRNSPLHF	TGTGCCAGCAGCTTGGCGGGGAGGAGGAATTCACCCCTCCACTTT
TRBV11-2	.	.	TRBJ2-7	CASSLGTSGYEQYF	TGTGCCAGCAGCTTAGGTACCTCCGGGTACGAGCAGTACTTC
TRBV9	.	.	TRBJ1-2	CASSAASTGFYGYTF	TGTGCCAGCAGCGCGGCCAGCACAGGGTTCTATGGCTACACCTTC
TRBV5-1	.	.	TRBJ2-5	CASSSGVGAGETQYF	TGCGCCAGCAGCTCGGGGGTTGGGGCCGGGGAGACCCAGTACTTC
TRBV7-2	.	.	TRBJ2-5	CASSLRVVEETQYF	TGTGCCAGCAGCCTCCGGGTAGTGGAAGAGACCCAGTACTTC
TRBV11-2	once	TRBD2	TRBJ2-7	CASSYHLGVAGSYEQYF	TGTGCCAGCAGCTACCACCTGGGAGTAGCGGGGTCTTACGAGCAGTACTTC
TRBV30	.	.	TRBJ1-2	CAWSWPGTNYGYTF	TGTGCCTGGAGTTGGCCGGGGACTAACTATGGCTACACCTTC
TRBV7-9	.	.	TRBJ2-7	CASRSRGTEPLPYEQYF	TGTGCCAGCAGGTCTAGGGGGACGGAACCTTTGCCCTACGAGCAGTACTTC
TRBV6-5	.	TRBD1	TRBJ1-6	CASSSGQGKNSPLHF	TGTGCCAGCAGTTCCGGACAGGGGAAGAATTCACCCCTCCACTTT
TRBV27	.	TRBD1	TRBJ1-2	CASSRSGTVGYGYTF	TGTGCCAGCAGCAGGTCCGGGACAGTGGGTTATGGCTACACCTTC
TRBV6-2/TRBV6-3	.	TRBD1	TRBJ1-2	CASSKLMTGGKNGYTF	TGTGCCAGCAGCAAACTGATGACAGGGGGCAAAAATGGCTACACCTTC
TRBV2	once	TRBD2	TRBJ2-1	CASSEERGAYNEQFF	TGTGCCAGCAGTGAAGAGCGGGGGGCCTACAATGAGCAGTTCTTC
TRBV6-4	.	.	TRBJ2-1	CASSDSRYNEQFF	TGTGCCAGCAGTGACTCGAGGTACAATGAGCAGTTCTTC
TRBV7-9	once	TRBD1	TRBJ2-5	CASSLPRDRGGRTQYF	TGTGCCAGCAGCTTGCCTCGGGACAGGGGCGGGAGGACCCAGTACTTC
TRBV6-7	.	.	TRBJ2-7	CASRSGDSYEQYF	TGTGCCAGCAGGTCCGGAGACTCCTACGAGCAGTACTTC
TRBV7-6	.	TRBD2	TRBJ2-1	CASSVVSGGANEQFF	TGTGCCAGCAGCGTAGTGAGCGGGGGGGCCAATGAGCAGTTCTTC
TRBV24-1	.	TRBD2	TRBJ2-3	CATSDPGGTGDTQYF	TGTGCCACCAGTGACCCGGGGGGAACCGGGGATACGCAGTATTTT
TRBV3-1/TRBV3-2	.	TRBD1	TRBJ2-5	CATAGTGVETQYF	TGTGCCACCGCCGGGACAGGGGTTGAGACCCAGTACTTC
TRBV15	.	TRBD1	TRBJ1-1	CATSRETDRGAFF	TGTGCCACCAGCAGAGAGACGGACAGGGGAGCTTTCTTT
TRBV5-1	.	.	TRBJ1-6	CASSFTTGSSYNSPLHF	TGCGCCAGCAGCTTCACTACAGGGAGCTCCTATAATTCACCCCTCCACTTT
TRBV4-1	.	.	TRBJ2-2	CASSQEGQHTGELFF	TGCGCCAGCAGCCAAGAGGGACAACACACCGGGGAGCTGTTTTTT
TRBV5-1	.	TRBD2	TRBJ2-1	CASREGLAVINEQFF	TGCGCCAGCAGGGAAGGACTAGCGGTGATCAATGAGCAGTTCTTC
TRBV20-1	.	.	TRBJ2-5	CSARREETQYF	TGCAGTGCTAGACGAGAAGAGACCCAGTACTTC
TRBV5-1	.	TRBD1	TRBJ1-1	CASSPFGTGIAGNTEAFF	TGCGCCAGCAGCCCGTTCGGGACAGGGATCGCAGGGAACACTGAAGCTTTCTTT
TRBV5-4	once	TRBD1	TRBJ2-5	CASSLVGQGGKTQYF	TGTGCCAGCAGCTTGGTGGGACAGGGGGGAAAGACCCAGTACTTC
TRBV7-9	.	.	TRBJ2-7	CASSSGVRYYEQYF	TGTGCCAGCAGCTCCGGGGTCCGCTACTACGAGCAGTACTTC
TRBV28	.	.	TRBJ1-5	CASRWNPDLGNPQHF	TGTGCCAGCAGATGGAATCCGGACTTGGGGAATCCCCAGCATTTT
TRBV18	.	.	TRBJ1-3	CASSRGGGNTIYF	TGTGCCAGCTCCCGGGGAGGCGGAAACACCATATATTTT
TRBV14	.	.	TRBJ2-2	CASSQEISGELFF	TGTGCCAGCAGCCAAGAAATATCCGGGGAGCTGTTTTTT
TRBV12-3/TRBV12-4	.	.	TRBJ1-2	CASSLARRFGYTF	TGTGCCAGCAGTTTAGCGCGCAGGTTTGGCTACACCTTC
TRBV23-1	.	TRBD1	TRBJ1-1	CASSSGQGCVYTEAFF	TGCGCCAGCTCTTCGGGACAGGGTTGCGTGTACACTGAAGCTTTCTTT
TRBV3-1/TRBV3-2	.	.	TRBJ1-4	CASSQVLGTGKSSVNEKLFF	TGTGCCAGCAGCCAAGTATTGGGAACAGGGAAATCATCCGTCAATGAAAAACTGTTTTTT
TRBV2	.	TRBD1	TRBJ2-1	CASDRDRGIDEQFF	TGTGCCAGTGACCGGGACAGGGGTATTGATGAGCAGTTCTTC